The rows below give T cell receptor beta chains drawn from one sample of a study of T cell clones after liver transplantation. No antigens are known for them. Libraries were prepared by immunoSEQ multiplex PCR; TCRdb keeps only in-frame clonotypes and omits some of them. This sample has around 4,800 clones, with 25% to 30% found just once. Sequences were obtained from CD4+ T cells from cultured PBMCs. All receptors come from a human patient who received a liver transplant. These T cells may partly come from the graft donor. CDR3s include the opening cysteine and the closing phenylalanine or tryptophan. Clone size is given for some rows only: seen once, a few or many times, or a class if the clone is expanded.

V gene: TRBV7-2; J gene: TRBJ1-4; clone size: NA; CDR3 protein: CASTQEFANEKLFF
V gene: TRBV7-8; J gene: TRBJ1-2; clone size: large; CDR3 protein: CASSLAWNRVYGYTF
V gene: TRBV5-1; J gene: TRBJ2-7; clone size: NA; CDR3 protein: CASSLDRGTVNEQYF
V gene: TRBV11-2; J gene: TRBJ1-1; clone size: NA; CDR3 protein: CASSPGGGRGFSAEAFF
V gene: TRBV28; J gene: TRBJ1-1; clone size: few; CDR3 protein: CASGNTEAFF
V gene: TRBV18; J gene: TRBJ1-5; clone size: large; CDR3 protein: CASSPQNQPQHF
V gene: TRBV5-8; J gene: TRBJ1-2; clone size: few; CDR3 protein: CASGLGHSNYGYTF
V gene: TRBV5-1; J gene: TRBJ2-1; clone size: NA; CDR3 protein: CASSLQGGEQFF
V gene: TRBV5-4; J gene: TRBJ2-7; clone size: NA; CDR3 protein: CASSTGGGSYEQYF
V gene: TRBV7-6; J gene: TRBJ2-1; clone size: NA; CDR3 protein: CASSLGGSGSIEQFF
V gene: TRBV5-1; J gene: TRBJ1-3; clone size: few; CDR3 protein: CASSLDPGNTIYF
V gene: TRBV6-1; J gene: TRBJ1-5; clone size: NA; CDR3 protein: CASSEMFRGCQHQHF
V gene: TRBV7-9; J gene: TRBJ1-6; clone size: NA; CDR3 protein: CASSLRDSPLHF
V gene: TRBV23-1; J gene: TRBJ2-5; clone size: few; CDR3 protein: CASSQGERGKETQYF
V gene: TRBV25-1; J gene: TRBJ2-7; clone size: NA; CDR3 protein: CASSPNRGYEQYF
V gene: TRBV4-2; J gene: TRBJ1-1; clone size: few; CDR3 protein: CASSSRTAENTEAFF
V gene: TRBV19; J gene: TRBJ2-5; clone size: NA; CDR3 protein: CATRTGGEETQYF
V gene: TRBV19; J gene: TRBJ2-5; clone size: few; CDR3 protein: CATRTSGQETQYF
V gene: TRBV6-6; J gene: TRBJ2-5; clone size: NA; CDR3 protein: CASSPGHETQYF
V gene: TRBV11-3; J gene: TRBJ2-5; clone size: few; CDR3 protein: CASSPGGGLRGETQYF
V gene: TRBV5-3; J gene: TRBJ1-5; clone size: NA; CDR3 protein: CARSLRTGRMAQHF
V gene: TRBV7-2; J gene: TRBJ2-2; clone size: NA; CDR3 protein: CASSSGTTNTGELFF
V gene: TRBV7-3; J gene: TRBJ2-1; clone size: few; CDR3 protein: CASSPRYSGRDNNEQFF
V gene: TRBV6-6; J gene: TRBJ2-2; clone size: NA; CDR3 protein: CASRTTGEWTGELFF
V gene: TRBV29-1; J gene: TRBJ1-1; clone size: medium-sized; CDR3 protein: CSVAGPTEAFF
V gene: TRBV7-9; J gene: TRBJ2-5; clone size: few; CDR3 protein: CASSLASAGAGETQYF
V gene: TRBV7-3; J gene: TRBJ2-1; clone size: NA; CDR3 protein: CASRRLAGGGEQFF
V gene: TRBV5-4; J gene: TRBJ1-2; clone size: NA; CDR3 protein: CASSLIIGVESNYGYTF